The following is a T cell receptor beta chain sequence with its context. The table came from immunoSEQ multiplex PCR; TCRdb's copy has only in-frame clones and leaves some out. Among some 180,000 clones listed, approximately 91% were seen once. The sample belongs to a study of blood T cell repertoires in COVID-19. Background on the study: Samples of COVID-19 (acute and convalescent) were obtained from the United States, Italy and Spain.

During active infection, Seattle patients enrolled and were then monitored through disease. CDR3 length: 15 amino acids. The germline V gene has CDR1 KGHSH and CDR2 LQKENI. Trimming took 0 bases from V and 0 from J; bases not matched to a gene: 1. This clonotype was obtained from a man in his fifties with COVID-19, enrolled during active disease. What was sequenced was peripheral blood. The chain combines TRBV18 with TRBJ2-7; TRBD2 matches 8 bases. CDR3 sequence (DNA): TGTGCCAGCTCACCACCACTAGCGGACTCCTACGAGCAGTACTTC. This codes for CASSPPLADSYEQYF.